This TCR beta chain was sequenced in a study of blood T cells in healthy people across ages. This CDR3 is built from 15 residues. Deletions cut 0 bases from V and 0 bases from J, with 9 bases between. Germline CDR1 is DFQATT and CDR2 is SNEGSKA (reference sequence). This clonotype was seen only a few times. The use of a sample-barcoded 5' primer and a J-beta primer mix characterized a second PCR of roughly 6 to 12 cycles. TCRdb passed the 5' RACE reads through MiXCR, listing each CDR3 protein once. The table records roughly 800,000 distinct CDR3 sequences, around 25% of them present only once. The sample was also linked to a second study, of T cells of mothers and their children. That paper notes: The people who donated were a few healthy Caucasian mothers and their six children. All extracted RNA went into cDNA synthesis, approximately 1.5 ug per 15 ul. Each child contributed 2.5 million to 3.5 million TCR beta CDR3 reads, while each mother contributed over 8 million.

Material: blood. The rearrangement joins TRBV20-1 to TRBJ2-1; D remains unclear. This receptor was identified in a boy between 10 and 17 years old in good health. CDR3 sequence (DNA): TGCAGTGCTAGAGAAGGTTATAGCTCCTACAATGAGCAGTTCTTC. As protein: CSAREGYSSYNEQFF.